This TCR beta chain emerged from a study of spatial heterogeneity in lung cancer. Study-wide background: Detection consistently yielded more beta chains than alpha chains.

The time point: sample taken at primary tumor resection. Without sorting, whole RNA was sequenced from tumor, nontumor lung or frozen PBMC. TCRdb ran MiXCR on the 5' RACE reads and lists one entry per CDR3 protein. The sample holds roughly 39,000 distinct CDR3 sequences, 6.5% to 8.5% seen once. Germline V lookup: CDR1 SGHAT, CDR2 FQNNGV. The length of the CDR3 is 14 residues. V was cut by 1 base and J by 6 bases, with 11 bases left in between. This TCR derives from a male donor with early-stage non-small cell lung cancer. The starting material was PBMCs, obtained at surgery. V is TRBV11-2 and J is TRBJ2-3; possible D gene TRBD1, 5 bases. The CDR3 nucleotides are TGTGCCAGCAGCTTAGTTCAGGGTTCGGATACGCAGTATTTT. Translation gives CASSLVQGSDTQYF. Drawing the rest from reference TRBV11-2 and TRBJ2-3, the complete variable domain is EAGVAQSPRYKIIEKRQSVAFWCNPISGHATLYWYQQILGQGPKLLIQFQNNGVVDDSQLPKDRFSAERLKGVDSTLKIQPAKLEDSAVYLCASSLVQGSDTQYFGPGTRLTVL.